A selection of T cell receptor beta chains follows, all from one sample in a study of T cell repertoires in cytomegalovirus infection. TCRdb reanalysed the reads using MiXCR and keeps one entry per CDR3 protein. The sample includes 95,000 to 120,000 distinct CDR3 sequences, around 31% seen only once; the top ten take about 40%. Their antigens are not known. This material consisted of CD8+ T cells from cultured PBMCs, taken from culture after CMV antigen stimulation. The receptor source for this set is a human donor in good health (CMV status not recorded). Some clones in this sample may be carry-over from other donors' samples. CDR3s include the opening cysteine and the closing phenylalanine or tryptophan. Each record gives: CDR3 protein, CDR3 DNA, D gene, clone size, V gene, J gene. A D gene is named only where the DNA matches it firmly. Expanded clones get a size class; other rows say once, few or many, or leave the size out.

cdr3_aa: CASSFPNSFNPQHF; cdr3_nt: TGTGCCAGCAGTTTTCCTAACAGCTTCAATCCCCAGCATTTT; d_call: -; clone_size: -; v_call: TRBV28; j_call: TRBJ1-5
cdr3_aa: CASSYARLAGHYEQFF; cdr3_nt: TGTGCCAGCAGCTACGCGCGACTAGCGGGGCACTATGAGCAGTTCTTC; d_call: TRBD2; clone_size: -; v_call: TRBV7-9; j_call: TRBJ2-1
cdr3_aa: CASSLWERDEQYF; cdr3_nt: TGTGCTAGCAGCTTATGGGAGAGGGACGAGCAGTACTTC; d_call: -; clone_size: many; v_call: TRBV7-7; j_call: TRBJ2-7
cdr3_aa: CASSSEGGGQETQYF; cdr3_nt: TGTGCCAGCAGCTCAGAGGGGGGCGGCCAAGAGACCCAGTACTTC; d_call: -; clone_size: many; v_call: TRBV7-6; j_call: TRBJ2-5
cdr3_aa: CASRMGADNSPLHF; cdr3_nt: TGCGCCAGCAGAATGGGGGCGGATAATTCACCCCTCCACTTT; d_call: -; clone_size: once; v_call: TRBV5-1; j_call: TRBJ1-6
cdr3_aa: CASSSGLDSNQPQHF; cdr3_nt: TGTGCCAGCAGCTCCGGGCTCGATAGCAATCAGCCCCAGCATTTT; d_call: -; clone_size: many; v_call: TRBV7-2; j_call: TRBJ1-5
cdr3_aa: CASSQGQGDNSPLHF; cdr3_nt: TGCGCCAGCAGCCAGGGACAGGGTGATAATTCACCCCTCCACTTT; d_call: TRBD1; clone_size: -; v_call: TRBV4-1; j_call: TRBJ1-6
cdr3_aa: CASSLGGTGNTIYF; cdr3_nt: TGTGCCAGCAGCTTAGGCGGAACTGGAAACACCATATATTTT; d_call: -; clone_size: many; v_call: TRBV7-2; j_call: TRBJ1-3
cdr3_aa: CASSRDRGGDEQYF; cdr3_nt: TGTGCCAGCAGCAGGGACAGGGGGGGAGACGAGCAGTACTTC; d_call: TRBD1; clone_size: few; v_call: TRBV28; j_call: TRBJ2-7
cdr3_aa: CASSFGGRGQPQHF; cdr3_nt: TGCGCCAGCAGCTTCGGGGGAAGGGGGCAGCCCCAGCATTTT; d_call: -; clone_size: -; v_call: TRBV5-1; j_call: TRBJ1-5
cdr3_aa: CASSQGQGCYEQYF; cdr3_nt: TGCGCCAGCAGCCAAGGACAGGGATGCTACGAGCAGTACTTC; d_call: TRBD1; clone_size: -; v_call: TRBV4-1; j_call: TRBJ2-7
cdr3_aa: CASSYSSAGGVEKLFF; cdr3_nt: TGTGCCAGCAGTTACTCGAGCGCAGGGGGCGTTGAAAAACTGTTTTTT; d_call: TRBD1; clone_size: -; v_call: TRBV6-5; j_call: TRBJ1-4
cdr3_aa: CASSLSQGRNNYGYTF; cdr3_nt: TGTGCCAGCAGCCTGTCACAGGGGCGGAATAACTATGGCTACACCTTC; d_call: TRBD1; clone_size: -; v_call: TRBV7-1; j_call: TRBJ1-2
cdr3_aa: CASSSPGGRNTDTQYF; cdr3_nt: TGTGCCAGCAGTTCCCCGGGGGGACGGAACACAGATACGCAGTATTTT; d_call: TRBD2; clone_size: -; v_call: TRBV6-2/TRBV6-3; j_call: TRBJ2-3
cdr3_aa: CASSQDWGQYNEQFF; cdr3_nt: TGCGCCAGCAGCCAAGATTGGGGCCAGTACAATGAGCAGTTCTTC; d_call: -; clone_size: few; v_call: TRBV4-1; j_call: TRBJ2-1
cdr3_aa: CASSYSGSSYNSPLHF; cdr3_nt: TGTGCCAGCAGTTACTCGGGGAGCTCCTATAATTCACCCCTCCACTTT; d_call: -; clone_size: -; v_call: TRBV6-2/TRBV6-3; j_call: TRBJ1-6